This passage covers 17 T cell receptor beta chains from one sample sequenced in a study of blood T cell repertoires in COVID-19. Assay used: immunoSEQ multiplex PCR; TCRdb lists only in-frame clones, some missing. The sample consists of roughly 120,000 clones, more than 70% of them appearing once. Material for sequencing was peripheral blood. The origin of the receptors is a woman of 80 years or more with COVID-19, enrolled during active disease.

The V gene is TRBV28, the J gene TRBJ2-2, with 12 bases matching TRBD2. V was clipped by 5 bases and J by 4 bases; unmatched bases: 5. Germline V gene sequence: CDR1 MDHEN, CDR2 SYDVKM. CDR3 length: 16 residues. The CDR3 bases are TGTGCCAGCAGTCCACTAGCGGGAGGCCCCACCGGGGAGCTGTTTTTT. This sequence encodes CASSPLAGGPTGELFF.

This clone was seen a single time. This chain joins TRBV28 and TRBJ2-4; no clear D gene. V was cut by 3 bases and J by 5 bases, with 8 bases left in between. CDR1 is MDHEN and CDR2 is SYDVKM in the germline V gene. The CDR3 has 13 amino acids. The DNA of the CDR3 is TGTGCCAGCAGTTTCCCGGTCCAAAACATTCAGTACTTC. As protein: CASSFPVQNIQYF.

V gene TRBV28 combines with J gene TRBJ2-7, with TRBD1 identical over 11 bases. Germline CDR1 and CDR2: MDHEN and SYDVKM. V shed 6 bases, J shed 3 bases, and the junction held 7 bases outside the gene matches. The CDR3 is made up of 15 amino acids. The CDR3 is CASSLPGTGGYEQYF. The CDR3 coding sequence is TGTGCCAGCAGCCTCCCCGGGACAGGGGGCTACGAGCAGTACTTC.

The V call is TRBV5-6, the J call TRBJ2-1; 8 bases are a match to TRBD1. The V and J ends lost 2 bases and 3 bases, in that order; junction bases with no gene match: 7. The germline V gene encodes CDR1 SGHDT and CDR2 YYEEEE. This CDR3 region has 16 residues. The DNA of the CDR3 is TGTGCCAGCAGCTTTCGGGCGACAGGGGACTACAATGAGCAGTTCTTC. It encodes CASSFRATGDYNEQFF.

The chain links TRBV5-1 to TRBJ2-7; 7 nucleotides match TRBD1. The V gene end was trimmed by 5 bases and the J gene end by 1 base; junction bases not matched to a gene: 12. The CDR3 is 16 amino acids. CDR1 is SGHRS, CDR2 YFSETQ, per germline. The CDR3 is CASSVGQSIFSYEQYF. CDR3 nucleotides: TGCGCCAGCAGTGTGGGACAGTCGATATTTTCCTACGAGCAGTACTTC.

The CDR3 sequence is CASSQDLETRQFF. The CDR3 nucleotides read TGTGCCAGCAGCCAAGATCTTGAGACTAGACAGTTCTTC. V is TRBV3-1 (or the pseudogene TRBV3-2) and J is TRBJ2-1, with D perhaps TRBD2 (6 bases). Looked up from germline, CDR1 is LGHDT and CDR2 is YNNKEL (reference sequence). This CDR3 spans 13 amino acids. Trimming removed 0 bases at V and 13 bases at J, with 13 bases between.

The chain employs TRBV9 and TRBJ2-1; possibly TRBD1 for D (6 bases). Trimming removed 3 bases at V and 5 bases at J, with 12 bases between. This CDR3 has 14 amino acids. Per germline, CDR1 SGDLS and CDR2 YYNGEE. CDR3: CASSGGGRHNEQFF. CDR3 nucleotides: TGTGCCAGCAGCGGAGGGGGTCGGCACAATGAGCAGTTCTTC.

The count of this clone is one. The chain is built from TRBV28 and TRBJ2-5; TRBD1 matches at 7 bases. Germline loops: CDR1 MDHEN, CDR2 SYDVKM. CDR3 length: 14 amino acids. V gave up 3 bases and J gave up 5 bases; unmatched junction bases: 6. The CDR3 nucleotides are TGTGCCAGCAGTTTGTTAGGGGGCGAGGAGACCCAGTACTTC. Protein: CASSLLGGEETQYF.

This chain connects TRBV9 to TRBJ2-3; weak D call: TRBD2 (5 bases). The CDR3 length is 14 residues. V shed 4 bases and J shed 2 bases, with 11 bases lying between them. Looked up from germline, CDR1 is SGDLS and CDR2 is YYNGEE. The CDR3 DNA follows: TGTGCCAGCAGCCGCAGCGGTTCCACAGATACGCAGTATTTT. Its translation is CASSRSGSTDTQYF.

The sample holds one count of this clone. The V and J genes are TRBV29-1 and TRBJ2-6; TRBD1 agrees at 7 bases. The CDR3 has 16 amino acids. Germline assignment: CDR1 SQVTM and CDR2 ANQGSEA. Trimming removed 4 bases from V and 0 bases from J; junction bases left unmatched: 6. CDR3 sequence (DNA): TGCAGCGTTGTCAGGCAGGGGGACTCTGGGGCCAACGTCCTGACTTTC. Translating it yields CSVVRQGDSGANVLTF.

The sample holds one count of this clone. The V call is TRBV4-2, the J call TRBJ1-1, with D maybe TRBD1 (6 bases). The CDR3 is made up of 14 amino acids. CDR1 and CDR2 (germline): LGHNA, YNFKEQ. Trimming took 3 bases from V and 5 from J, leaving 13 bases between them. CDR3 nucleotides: TGTGCCAGCAGCCAGGTACACAGGGAAACTGAAGCTTTCTTT. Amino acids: CASSQVHRETEAFF.

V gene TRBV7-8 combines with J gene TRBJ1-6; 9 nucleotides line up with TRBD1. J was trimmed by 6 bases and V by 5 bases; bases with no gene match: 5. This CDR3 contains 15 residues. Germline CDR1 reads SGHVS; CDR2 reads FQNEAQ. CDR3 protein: CASSPRDRVNSPLHF. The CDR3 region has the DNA TGTGCCAGCAGCCCCCGGGACAGGGTTAATTCACCCCTCCACTTT. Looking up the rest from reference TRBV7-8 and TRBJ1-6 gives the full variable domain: GAGVSQSPRYKVAKRGQDVALRCDPISGHVSLFWYQQALGQGPEFLTYFQNEAQLDKSGLPSDRFFAERPEGSVSTLKIQRTQQEDSAVYLCASSPRDRVNSPLHFGNGTRLTVT.

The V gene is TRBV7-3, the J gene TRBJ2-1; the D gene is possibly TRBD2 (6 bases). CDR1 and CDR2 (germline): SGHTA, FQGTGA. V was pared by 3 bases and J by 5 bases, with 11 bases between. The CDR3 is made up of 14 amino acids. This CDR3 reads CASSFGGLNNEQFF. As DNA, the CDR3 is TGTGCCAGCAGCTTTGGGGGACTTAACAATGAGCAGTTCTTC.

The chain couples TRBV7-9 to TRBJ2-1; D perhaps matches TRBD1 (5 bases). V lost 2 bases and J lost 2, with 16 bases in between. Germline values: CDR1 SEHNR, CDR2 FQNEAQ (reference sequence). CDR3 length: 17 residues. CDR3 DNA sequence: TGTGCCAGCAGCTTACGAAGTGCGCGACAGACCTACAATGAGCAGTTCTTC. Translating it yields CASSLRSARQTYNEQFF. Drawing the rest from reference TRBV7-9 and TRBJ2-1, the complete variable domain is DTGVSQNPRHKITKRGQNVTFRCDPISEHNRLYWYRQTLGQGPEFLTYFQNEAQLEKSRLLSDRFSAERPKGSFSTLEIQRTEQGDSAMYLCASSLRSARQTYNEQFFGPGTRLTVL.

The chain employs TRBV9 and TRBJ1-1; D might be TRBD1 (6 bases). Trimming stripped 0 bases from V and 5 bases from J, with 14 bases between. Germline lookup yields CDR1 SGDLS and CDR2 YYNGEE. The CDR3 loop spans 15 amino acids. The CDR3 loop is CASSVGHAGATEAFF. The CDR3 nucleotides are TGTGCCAGCAGCGTAGGACACGCGGGGGCAACTGAAGCTTTCTTT.

The CDR3 loop is CSAVRGLADTQYF. In DNA, the CDR3 is TGCAGCGCCGTGAGGGGGCTTGCAGATACGCAGTATTTT. The J gene is TRBJ2-3, the V gene TRBV29-1, with 7 bases lining up with TRBD1. V was pared by 7 bases and J by 4 bases, with 8 bases of the junction left unmatched. CDR3 length: 13 amino acids. The V gene's germline CDR1 is SQVTM and CDR2 ANQGSEA.

The CDR3 region has the DNA TGTGCCAGCAGTGATATCCCCCCGACTAGCGGGCAAAACTACGAGCAGTACTTC. Protein product: CASSDIPPTSGQNYEQYF. The chain joins TRBV9 to TRBJ2-7; TRBD2 agrees at 10 bases. CDR3 length: 18 residues. The junction had 17 bases not matched to a gene; V was cut back by 5 bases and J by 3 bases. The germline CDR1 and CDR2 sequences are SGDLS and YYNGEE.